This TCR beta chain was sequenced for a study of blood T cells in healthy people across ages. Study findings and constraints: Age showed a roughly linear inverse relationship with TCR beta diversity per million T cells.

Through a sample-barcoded 5' primer and a J-beta primer mix, a second PCR was run for about 6 to 11 cycles. From the 5' RACE reads, TCRdb called clonotypes with MiXCR, one entry per CDR3 protein. Found here are roughly 800,000 distinct CDR3 sequences, more than 20% of them singletons; the top ten hold 3% to 4.5%. As regards this clonotype: The antigen is undetermined. The DNA is left out, because the CDR3 cannot be placed on it with certainty; the CDR3 is given as TCRdb lists it.

These same records also appear under a second study, on T cells of mothers and their children. That work contributes: Every mother supplied over 9 million TCR beta CDR3 reads and every child some 2.7 million.

This TCR derives from a boy between 10 and 17 years old in good health. Sequences were obtained from blood.

The CDR3: CASSYASNNEQFFGPGFEQFF. This rearrangement joins TRBV6-2 or TRBV6-3 to TRBJ2-1; the tabulated D call, TRBD1, remains unverified against the DNA. CDR1 MNHEY and CDR2 SVGEGT come from the germline V gene. The CDR3 is 21 amino acids long, termini counted.